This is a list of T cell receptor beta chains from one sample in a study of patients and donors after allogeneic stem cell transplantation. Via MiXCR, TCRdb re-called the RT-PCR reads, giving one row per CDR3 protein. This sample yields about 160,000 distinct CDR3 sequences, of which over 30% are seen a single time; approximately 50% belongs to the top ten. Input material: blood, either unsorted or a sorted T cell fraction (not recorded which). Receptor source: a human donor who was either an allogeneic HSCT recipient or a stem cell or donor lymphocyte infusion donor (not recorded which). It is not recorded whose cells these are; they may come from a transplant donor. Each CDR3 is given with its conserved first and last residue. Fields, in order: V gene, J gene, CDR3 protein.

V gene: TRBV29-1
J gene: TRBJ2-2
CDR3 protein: CSVEAGNTGELFF

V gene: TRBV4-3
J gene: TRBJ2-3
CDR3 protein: CASSQDSADTQYF

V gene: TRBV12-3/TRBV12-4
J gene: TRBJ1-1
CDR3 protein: CASSNTEAFF

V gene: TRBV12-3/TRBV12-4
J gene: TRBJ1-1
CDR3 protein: CASSLNWGTEAFF

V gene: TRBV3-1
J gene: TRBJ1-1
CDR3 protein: CASSSDLSGGAFF

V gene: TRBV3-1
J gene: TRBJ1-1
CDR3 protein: CASSRPNTEAFF

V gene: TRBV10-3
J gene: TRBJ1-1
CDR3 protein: CATSGAGSQSEAFF

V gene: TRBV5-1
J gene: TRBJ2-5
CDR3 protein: CASSWGETQYF

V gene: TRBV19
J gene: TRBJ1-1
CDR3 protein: CASKDFARNTEAFF

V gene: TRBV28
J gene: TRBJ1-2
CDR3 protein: CASSENGVGLNYGYTF

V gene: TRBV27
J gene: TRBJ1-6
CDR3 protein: CASRKRTDGGPLHF

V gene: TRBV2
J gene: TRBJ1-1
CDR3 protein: CASSAVQNTEAFF

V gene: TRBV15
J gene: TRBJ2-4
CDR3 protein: CATSRPGLNIQYF

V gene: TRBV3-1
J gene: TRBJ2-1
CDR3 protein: CASSQERVLPSEGNEQFF